This entry describes one T cell receptor (beta chain). Residents of about two dozen US areas, aged roughly 18 to 89 years, made up the participants. Donors were grouped by their self-reported clinical history. Recovery meant two consecutive negative NP/OP PCR tests, professional clearance, or resolved symptoms. This sample was taken from a study of blood T cell repertoires in COVID-19. Study-wide background: T cells, B-cell-depleted T cells, or PBMCs supplied cDNA or gDNA.

Sequencing used immunoSEQ multiplex PCR; TCRdb keeps in-frame clones, though not all of them. Of some 260,000 clones in the sample, about 93% were seen once. Between the trimmed V and J ends, which lost 6 bases and 7 bases, there was a span of 15 bases. Germline CDR1 reads MDHEN; CDR2 reads SYDVKM. The CDR3 contains 13 residues. V and J are TRBV28 and TRBJ1-1, with D hard to call. This receptor was taken from a woman under 30 who had recovered from COVID-19. The sample taken for sequencing was PBMCs or T cells enriched from blood (not recorded which). The CDR3 bases are TGTGCCAGCAGCTTTAGTCGGGGAGGTGAAGCTTTCTTT. As protein: CASSFSRGGEAFF.